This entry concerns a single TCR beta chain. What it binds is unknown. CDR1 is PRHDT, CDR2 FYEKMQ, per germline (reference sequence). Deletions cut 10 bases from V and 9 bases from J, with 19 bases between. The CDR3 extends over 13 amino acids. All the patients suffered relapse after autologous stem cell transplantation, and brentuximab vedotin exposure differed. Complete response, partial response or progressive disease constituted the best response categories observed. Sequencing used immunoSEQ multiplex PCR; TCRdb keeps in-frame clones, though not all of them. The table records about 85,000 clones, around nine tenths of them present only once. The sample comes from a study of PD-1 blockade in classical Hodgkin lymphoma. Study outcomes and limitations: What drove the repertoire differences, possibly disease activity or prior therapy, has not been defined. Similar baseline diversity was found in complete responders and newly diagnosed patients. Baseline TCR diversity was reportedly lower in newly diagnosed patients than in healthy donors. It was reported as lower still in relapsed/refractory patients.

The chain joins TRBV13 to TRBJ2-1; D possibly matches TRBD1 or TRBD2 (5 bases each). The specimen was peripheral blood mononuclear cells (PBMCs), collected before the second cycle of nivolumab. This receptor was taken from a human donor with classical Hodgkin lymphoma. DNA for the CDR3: TGTGCCATCGGGGCAGCTAGTTCCGGTGAGCAGTTCTTC. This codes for CAIGAASSGEQFF.